The 18 T cell receptor beta chains reported below all come from one sample, sequenced in a study of OX40 agonist ivuxolimab in advanced cancers. To prepare the library, the immunoSEQ multiplex PCR assay was applied. TCRdb stores this immuneACCESS table with in-frame sequences only. Part of the clones is absent; in the studies checked, under half of the shortfall reflects unresolved V genes, and no reason is known for the rest. Across this sample there are 45,000 to 50,000 clones, with roughly 93% seen only once. Together, the top ten hold around 20% of the sample. The source material was CD4+ or CD8+ T cells sorted from blood, sampled in a trial of the OX40 agonist ivuxolimab. The receptors come from an adult with an advanced solid tumor such as melanoma, head and neck, liver or kidney cancer.

The V and J genes are TRBV4-2 and TRBJ1-2, with unresolved D. Germline assignment: CDR1 LGHNA and CDR2 YNFKEQ. The ends were cut back, 0 bases at V and 8 bases at J, with 19 bases in the middle. The CDR3 is 16 residues long. CDR3 coding DNA: TGTGCCAGCAGCCAAGATAACCGAGGCAGCGGATCGGGCTACACCTTC. It codes for CASSQDNRGSGSGYTF.

V usage is TRBV2 and J usage is TRBJ2-5; TRBD2 matches 11 bases. Germline CDR1 SNHLY, CDR2 FYNNEI. V lost 7 bases and J lost 13; bases outside the gene matches: 20. This CDR3 is built from 16 residues. DNA for the CDR3: TGTGCCAGCACGCTTATTATCACTAGCGGGGGACAACCGGCGTACTTC. This codes for CASTLIITSGGQPAYF.

This clone was detected only once. The chain employs TRBV2 and TRBJ2-5; TRBD2 matches 13 bases. Germline V gene sequence: CDR1 SNHLY, CDR2 FYNNEI. The CDR3 is 15 residues long. V trimming: 6 bases; J trimming: 3 bases; junction bases outside the gene matches: 4. The CDR3 sequence: CASRTSGGTKETQYF. Here the CDR3 DNA reads TGTGCCAGCAGGACTAGCGGGGGGACTAAAGAGACCCAGTACTTC.

CDR3 amino acids: CASSGIQSSYEQYF. CDR3 nucleotide sequence: TGCGCCAGCAGCGGGATCCAGAGCTCCTACGAGCAGTACTTC. The V call is TRBV4-1, the J call TRBJ2-7; no clear D gene. CDR3 length equals 14 residues. CDR1 MGHRA and CDR2 YSYEKL come from the germline V gene. Trimming cost V 5 bases and J 0 bases, with 11 bases left between them.

The chain combines TRBV6-1 with TRBJ1-4; D uncertain. Germline assignment: CDR1 MNHNS and CDR2 SASEGT. There are 17 residues in the CDR3. The V and J ends lost 2 bases and 3 bases respectively, with 16 bases between them. Here the CDR3 DNA reads TGTGCCAGCAGTGAAAGCTTGGGGATGGGTTCTAATGAAAAACTGTTTTTT. It specifies CASSESLGMGSNEKLFF.

The rearrangement uses TRBV28 and TRBJ1-5, with no clear D. Germline V lookup: CDR1 MDHEN, CDR2 SYDVKM. This CDR3 contains 15 residues. V was pared by 5 bases and J by 7 bases, with 18 bases between. CDR3 protein: CASSPNVEARQPQHF. CDR3 bases: TGTGCCAGCAGTCCCAACGTGGAGGCTCGGCAGCCCCAGCATTTT.

The rearrangement links TRBV28 to TRBJ2-5; D is unclear. Trimming cost V 1 base and J 4 bases, with 19 bases left between them. The CDR3 spans 17 residues. The germline gives CDR1 MDHEN, CDR2 SYDVKM. The CDR3 DNA follows: TGTGCCAGCAGTTTATCCCTCCGGGCAAAAGGAAGAGAGACCCAGTACTTC. Translation gives CASSLSLRAKGRETQYF.

As regards this clone: A much larger clonotype is one base distant, so this may be a read error. The rearrangement joins TRBV5-6 to TRBJ2-7; TRBD2 might be the D (7 bases). CDR3 length equals 15 residues. CDR1 SGHDT and CDR2 YYEEEE come from the germline V gene. The CDR3 DNA is TGTGCCCGCAGCTTGGGCCGCGCGGGGGCGGGGGAGCAGTACTTC. This codes for CARSLGRAGAGEQYF.

Only one count was recorded for this clone. J is TRBJ2-7 and V is TRBV10-1, with D maybe TRBD2 (6 bases). The CDR3 is made up of 15 amino acids. The germline gives CDR1 WNHNN, CDR2 SYGVQD (reference sequence). The V gene lost 2 bases and the J gene lost 4 bases, with 15 bases spanning the gap. The CDR3 region is CASSENGGVGYEQYF. As DNA, the CDR3 is TGCGCCAGCAGTGAGAACGGAGGGGTTGGGTACGAGCAGTACTTC.

The CDR3 spells CAISMAGGGNEQFF. The CDR3 DNA follows: TGTGCCATCTCGATGGCGGGAGGAGGGAATGAGCAGTTCTTC. This chain joins TRBV28 and TRBJ2-1, with 8 nucleotides matching TRBD2. The CDR3 has 14 residues. The V gene's germline CDR1 is MDHEN and CDR2 SYDVKM. V lost 10 bases to trimming and J lost 7 bases; unmatched junction nucleotides: 12. Complete variable domain (other parts from reference TRBV28 and TRBJ2-1): DVKVTQSSRYLVKRTGEKVFLECVQDMDHENMFWYRQDPGLGLRLIYFSYDVKMKEKGDIPEGYSVSREKKERFSLILESASTNQTSMYLCAISMAGGGNEQFFGPGTRLTVL.

This chain links TRBV7-2 with TRBJ1-5, with 7 bases identical to TRBD1. CDR1 is SGHTA, CDR2 FQGNSA, per germline. The CDR3 runs 14 residues. V was clipped by 2 bases and J by 5 bases; unmatched bases: 3. The CDR3 DNA follows: TGTGCCAGCAGCTTAAACAGGGGTTATCAGCCCCAGCATTTT. Protein product: CASSLNRGYQPQHF.

The V and J genes are TRBV27 and TRBJ1-2; D unresolved. CDR1 MNHEY and CDR2 SMNVEV come from the germline V gene (reference sequence). This CDR3 contains 15 residues. V was cut by 5 bases and J by 6 bases, with 19 bases left in between. The CDR3 loop is CASSPYGVDMDGYTF. CDR3 nucleotides: TGTGCCAGCAGTCCCTATGGCGTTGATATGGATGGCTACACCTTC.

This rearrangement joins TRBV2 to TRBJ2-1; D gene unclear. Germline CDR1 is SNHLY and CDR2 is FYNNEI. Trimming took 7 bases from V and 0 from J, leaving 7 bases between them. The length of the CDR3 is 13 residues. As DNA, the CDR3 is TGTGCCAGCAAGAGTTTCTCCTACAATGAGCAGTTCTTC. Its protein is CASKSFSYNEQFF.

The chain couples TRBV28 to TRBJ1-1; D is unclear. Looked up from germline, CDR1 is MDHEN and CDR2 is SYDVKM. V dropped 3 bases and J dropped 11 bases, with 10 bases sitting between them. The CDR3 totals 11 residues. The CDR3 reads CASSFWGLAFF. CDR3 nucleotides: TGTGCCAGCAGTTTCTGGGGTCTGGCTTTCTTT.

The chain combines TRBV28 with TRBJ2-7; D possibly corresponds to TRBD2 (5 bases). V shed 3 bases and J shed 6 bases, with 12 bases lying between them. The CDR3 loop spans 13 amino acids. The germline gives CDR1 MDHEN, CDR2 SYDVKM. Here the CDR3 reads CASSFVSRGEQYF. In DNA form, the CDR3 reads TGTGCCAGCAGTTTTGTGAGTCGGGGCGAGCAGTACTTC.

CDR3 amino acids: CASGKNRGTEAFF. In DNA, the CDR3 is TGTGCCAGTGGCAAAAACCGAGGCACTGAAGCTTTCTTT. The chain employs TRBV19 and TRBJ1-1; D gene ambiguous. Germline CDR1 reads LNHDA; CDR2 reads SQIVND (reference sequence). The CDR3 is 13 residues long. V lost 8 bases and J lost 4, with 14 bases in between.

This clone was recorded only once. CDR3 DNA sequence: TGCGCCAGCAGCCCAGGGGTGGGAGGAGAGACCCAGTACTTC. Its translation is CASSPGVGGETQYF. The chain couples TRBV5-1 to TRBJ2-5; D might be TRBD1 or TRBD2, each matching 6 bases. This CDR3 has 14 residues. The germline gives CDR1 SGHRS, CDR2 YFSETQ. Between the trimmed V and J ends, which lost 4 bases and 4 bases, there was a span of 14 bases.

The chain carries TRBV2 and TRBJ1-3; no clear D. CDR3 length: 16 amino acids. In germline, CDR1 is SNHLY, CDR2 FYNNEI. Trimming stripped 6 bases from V and 0 bases from J, with 15 bases between. The CDR3 region has the DNA TGTGCCAGCAGGGCCCAGGCAACCATCTCTGGAAACACCATATATTTT. Its protein product is CASRAQATISGNTIYF.